The clone carrying this T cell receptor (beta chain) was observed many times. No antigen is known for it. This sample is drawn from a study of blood T cells in healthy people across ages. Study summary: There was about one barcoded beta molecule captured by template switching per two T cells.

Whole-study findings and limits: Changes in expanded clonotypes were possibly confounded, as the CMV status of donors was unknown.

Then a second PCR, running about 7 to 11 cycles, was carried out with a sample-barcoded 5' primer and a J-beta primer mix. The authors tagged each cDNA molecule using a template-switch adaptor with 12 random nucleotides. TCRdb redid the calling of the 5' RACE reads with MiXCR, one entry per CDR3 protein. Among about 1.6 million distinct CDR3 sequences listed, about 31% were seen once. The germline gives CDR1 DFQATT, CDR2 SNEGSKA (reference sequence). Trimming took 8 bases from V and 2 from J, leaving 11 bases between them. The CDR3 covers 12 residues. Sequencing used blood. The chain is built from TRBV20-1 and TRBJ2-3; tentatively, D is TRBD2 (6 bases). The receptor was derived from a woman in her thirties in good health. Here the CDR3 reads CSSGRSTDTQYF. CDR3 DNA sequence: TGCAGTAGCGGGCGCTCCACAGATACGCAGTATTTT.